The 6 T cell receptor beta chains listed next were all sequenced from one sample in a study of T cell responses to AZD1222 COVID-19 vaccine. Clones were read by immunoSEQ multiplex PCR, and TCRdb kept only the in-frame ones, dropping some. The sample has about 120,000 clones; about 90% are singletons. The starting material was peripheral blood, obtained on day 0 of AZD1222 vaccination. These receptor sequences come from an adult in good health.

In DNA, the CDR3 is TGTGCCAGTAGAACTACTAGCGGGGGGGCCTGGGATACGCAGTATTTT. Its protein is CASRTTSGGAWDTQYF. The chain is built from TRBV19 and TRBJ2-3; 13 positions match TRBD2. This CDR3 is 16 amino acids long. The J segment lost 6 bases and the V segment lost 6 bases, leaving 9 bases of the junction unmatched. From germline, CDR1 is LNHDA and CDR2 SQIVND (reference sequence).

This chain uses TRBV3-1 (or the pseudogene TRBV3-2) with TRBJ1-2, with 8 bases aligning to TRBD1. Germline V lookup: CDR1 LGHDT, CDR2 YNNKEL (reference sequence). V shed 1 base and J 4 bases; nucleotides not matched to a gene: 5. The CDR3 sequence is 15 residues long. Written as DNA, the CDR3 is TGTGCCAGCAGCCAAGGGACAGGGTCTAGCTATGGCTACACCTTC. It encodes CASSQGTGSSYGYTF.

This chain connects TRBV28 to TRBJ2-7; D is unclear. The CDR3 totals 14 residues. Between the trimmed V and J ends, which lost 3 bases and 3 bases, there was a span of 12 bases. Germline CDR1 and CDR2: MDHEN and SYDVKM. The CDR3 DNA is TGTGCCAGCAGTTTCTTAGGAAACTTCTACGAGCAGTACTTC. Translated: CASSFLGNFYEQYF.

The chain is built from TRBV29-1 and TRBJ1-2; D remains unclear. Per the germline V gene, CDR1 is SQVTM and CDR2 is ANQGSEA. V gave up 3 bases and J gave up 8 bases, with 16 bases separating them. The CDR3 has 13 residues. Written as DNA, the CDR3 is TGCAGCGTTGACTATGTGGAAGGGTTCGGCTACACCTTC. Protein sequence: CSVDYVEGFGYTF.

The chain is built from TRBV5-4 and TRBJ2-3, with D perhaps matching TRBD2 (6 bases). Trimming stripped 5 bases from V and 0 bases from J, with 19 bases between. From germline, CDR1 is SGHNT and CDR2 YYREEE (reference sequence). This CDR3 spans 17 amino acids. The CDR3 sequence: CASSLYIGGTSTDTQYF. In nucleotides, the CDR3 is TGTGCCAGCAGTCTCTATATCGGGGGTACTAGCACAGATACGCAGTATTTT.

The chain couples TRBV7-9 to TRBJ1-1; D remains ambiguous. Germline V gene lookup returns CDR1 SEHNR and CDR2 FQNEAQ (reference sequence). With 4 bases removed from V and 11 bases from J, the gap between germline ends came to 17 bases. The length of the CDR3 is 13 residues. The CDR3 sequence is CASSYGKGLGAFF. The DNA for the CDR3 is TGTGCCAGCAGCTATGGGAAGGGTCTCGGGGCTTTCTTT.